This T cell receptor (beta chain) was found in a study of cytomegalovirus exposure and HLA in healthy donors. The study, taken as a whole, reports: Analysis performed later showed TCR beta chains linked to HLA being more clonally expanded than equally common others.

This CDR3 region has 15 residues. Germline V gene lookup returns CDR1 SEHNR and CDR2 FQNEAQ (reference sequence). Points on this clone: Its antigen is unknown. The junction and the germline gene differ at one end; a read error may be behind it.

In the PCR, 60 Vbeta and 13 Jbeta primers were used. Sequencing was performed with immunoSEQ multiplex PCR; in TCRdb, only in-frame clones are kept and a portion is missing. The profile shows some 190,000 clones, roughly 82% of them singletons. Sequencing input: PBMCs. This TCR derives from a man aged 35-49 years in good health and CMV-seronegative. The rearrangement uses TRBV7-9 and TRBJ2-7; the D gene is possibly TRBD1 (5 bases). The CDR3 is CSSSPAARTKYEQYF. The CDR3 nucleotides are TGTTCCAGCAGCCCTGCCGCCAGGACAAAGTACGAGCAGTACTTC.